A single sample is the source of the 10 T cell receptor beta chains below, sequenced in a study of cytomegalovirus exposure and HLA in healthy donors. The PCR used 60 Vbeta and 13 Jbeta primers. Using immunoSEQ multiplex PCR, the repertoire was profiled, and TCRdb retains in-frame clones only, with some absent. This sample has roughly 100,000 clones, with around 60% found just once. Input material: PBMCs. These TCRs come from a human donor in good health.

There are a few counts of this clone. The chain employs TRBV28 and TRBJ1-5; TRBD1 agrees at 11 bases. This CDR3 has 15 amino acids. Trimming removed 6 bases from V and 3 bases from J; junction bases left unmatched: 4. The germline CDR1 and CDR2 sequences are MDHEN and SYDVKM. Written as DNA, the CDR3 is TGTGCCAGCAGGGGACAGGGGGTTTCCAATCAGCCCCAGCATTTT. It translates to CASRGQGVSNQPQHF.

The CDR3 sequence is CASSQVSVLNNNEQFF. CDR3 DNA sequence: TGCGCCAGCAGCCAAGTATCCGTATTAAACAACAATGAGCAGTTCTTC. The V and J genes are TRBV4-1 and TRBJ2-1; D gene unclear. Trimming pared 1 base from V and 5 bases from J, leaving 15 bases between. The CDR3 loop spans 16 amino acids. In germline, CDR1 is MGHRA, CDR2 YSYEKL.

This clone occurred a few times. The CDR3 sequence is CASSQGGISGNTIYF. The CDR3 DNA reads as TGTGCCAGCAGTCAGGGTGGGATATCTGGAAACACCATATATTTT. This sequence joins TRBV2 and TRBJ1-3, with D possibly TRBD1 on 5 matching bases. Trimming took 5 bases from V and 1 from J, leaving 12 bases between them. The CDR3 has 15 amino acids. Germline V CDR1 and CDR2: SNHLY, FYNNEI. The full variable domain, completed using reference TRBV2 and TRBJ1-3, is EPEVTQTPSHQVTQMGQEVILRCVPISNHLYFYWYRQILGQKVEFLVSFYNNEISEKSEIFDDQFSVERPDGSNFTLKIRSTKLEDSAMYFCASSQGGISGNTIYFGEGSWLTVV.

The chain links TRBV5-1 to TRBJ2-7; 10 bases map to TRBD2. CDR1 SGHRS and CDR2 YFSETQ come from the germline V gene. Germline trimming cut 0 bases from V and 3 bases from J; bases unmatched to any gene: 3. The CDR3 sequence is 15 residues long. The CDR3 here is CASSLGLAGLYEQYF. Here the CDR3 DNA reads TGCGCCAGCAGCTTGGGACTAGCGGGCCTCTACGAGCAGTACTTC.

V and J are TRBV27 and TRBJ1-3; D is unresolved. The CDR3 length is 13 residues. Germline values: CDR1 MNHEY, CDR2 SMNVEV (reference sequence). V lost 4 bases, J lost 2 bases, and 6 bases lay in between. CDR3: CASSYTAGNTIYF. CDR3 bases: TGTGCCAGCAGTTACACAGCTGGAAACACCATATATTTT.

The rearrangement joins TRBV5-1 to TRBJ2-5, with D possibly TRBD2 on 6 matching bases. CDR1 is SGHRS, CDR2 YFSETQ, per germline. V was pared by 7 bases and J by 1 base, with 17 bases between. CDR3 length equals 15 residues. CDR3 sequence (DNA): TGCGCCAGCGGGAGTAGCGGATTAGGCCAAGAGACCCAGTACTTC. It translates to CASGSSGLGQETQYF.

The V and J genes are TRBV28 and TRBJ1-1; 8 nucleotides align to TRBD1. The germline V gene encodes CDR1 MDHEN and CDR2 SYDVKM. J lost 7 bases, V lost 3 bases, and 4 bases had no gene match. The CDR3 spans 13 residues. In nucleotides, the CDR3 is TGTGCCAGCAGTTTGCGACAGGGGTTTGAAGCTTTCTTT. It codes for CASSLRQGFEAFF.

V gene TRBV7-6 combines with J gene TRBJ1-1, with 9 bases identical to TRBD1. The J segment lost 6 bases and the V segment lost 1 base, leaving 6 bases of the junction unmatched. This CDR3 is 15 amino acids long. Per the germline V gene, CDR1 is SGHVS and CDR2 is FNYEAQ. For the CDR3, the DNA is TGTGCCAGCAGCTTAGACCCGACAGGGGGTGCTGAAGCTTTCTTT. Translation: CASSLDPTGGAEAFF.

The rearrangement links TRBV5-4 to TRBJ2-1; D is undetermined. The CDR3 is 14 amino acids. Trimming took 2 bases from V and 4 from J, leaving 10 bases between them. Per the germline V gene, CDR1 is SGHNT and CDR2 is YYREEE (reference sequence). In DNA, the CDR3 is TGTGCCAGCAGCTTCGCTAGAAATTACAATGAGCAGTTCTTC. Translating gives CASSFARNYNEQFF.

Comments on this clone: The sample carries other DNA sequences with the same CDR3. The chain links TRBV10-3 to TRBJ2-1; perhaps TRBD2 as D (6 bases). Germline V gene lookup returns CDR1 ENHRY and CDR2 SYGVKD. V lost 6 bases and J 5 bases, leaving 17 bases between the germline ends. The CDR3 is made up of 15 amino acids. CDR3 DNA sequence: TGTGCCATCAGGGATTCGGGAGAGCCAAACAATGAGCAGTTCTTC. The encoded protein is CAIRDSGEPNNEQFF.